The clone carrying this T cell receptor (beta chain) was detected only a few times. Germline values: CDR1 SGHRS, CDR2 YFSETQ. V shed 1 base, J shed 7 bases, and the junction held 9 bases outside the gene matches. The CDR3 totals 15 residues. This sample was included in a study of T-cell reconstitution after alpha-beta-depleted transplantation in children. During its preparation, the TCRbeta library received unique molecular identifiers. TCRdb itself ran the PCR reads through MiXCR, one entry per CDR3 protein. The table records more than 250,000 distinct CDR3 sequences, approximately 9.8% of them present only once.

The genes are TRBV5-1 and TRBJ1-1; 8 bases are shared with TRBD1. This clonotype was sampled from a human donor who donated a stem cell graft to a child with SCID. The input for sequencing was PBMCs from the stem cell graft donor, taken from the stem cell graft. This chain's CDR3 is CASSLLIDRGSEAFF. For the CDR3, the DNA is TGCGCCAGCAGCTTGTTGATCGACAGGGGAAGTGAAGCTTTCTTT.